These T cell receptor beta chains were read from a single sample in a study of blood T cell repertoires in COVID-19. Profiling relied on immunoSEQ multiplex PCR, and the TCRdb table lists in-frame clones only, not all of them. The data contain approximately 360,000 clones, 75% to 90% of them seen just once; the ten biggest clones take up about 5.4%. Sequenced sample: PBMCs or T cells enriched from blood (not recorded which). Receptors originate from a woman in her forties or fifties who had recovered from COVID-19. Each CDR3 is given with its conserved first and last residue. The D gene is left open where the match is weak. Not every row has a clone size; where given, it reads once, few, many or a size class.

clone size: -
V gene: TRBV5-4
D gene: -
J gene: TRBJ1-2
CDR3 DNA: TGTGCCAGCAGCTTGTTCAAACCCCCCGGGGGCTACACCTTC
CDR3 protein: CASSLFKPPGGYTF

clone size: -
V gene: TRBV27
D gene: -
J gene: TRBJ1-1
CDR3 DNA: TGTGCCAGCAGTTTAGGAGTTGTCAGGGTCACTGAAGCTTTCTTT
CDR3 protein: CASSLGVVRVTEAFF

clone size: -
V gene: TRBV6-5
D gene: TRBD1
J gene: TRBJ1-2
CDR3 DNA: TGTGCCAGCAGTTCCGACAGGGTCTGGAACTATGGCTACACCTTC
CDR3 protein: CASSSDRVWNYGYTF

clone size: -
V gene: TRBV21-1
D gene: -
J gene: TRBJ1-2
CDR3 DNA: TGTGCCAGCAGCAAAGCTGAGGGATTCGGTGGCTACACCTTC
CDR3 protein: CASSKAEGFGGYTF

clone size: -
V gene: TRBV2
D gene: TRBD2
J gene: TRBJ2-3
CDR3 DNA: TGTGCCAGCAGTGGGAGACTAGCGGGAGAGCATACTTCCACCACAGATACGCAGTATTTT
CDR3 protein: CASSGRLAGEHTSTTDTQYF

clone size: -
V gene: TRBV19
D gene: TRBD1
J gene: TRBJ1-1
CDR3 DNA: TGTGCCAGTTCCCATAATGACAGGGGGCTTGAAGCTTTCTTT
CDR3 protein: CASSHNDRGLEAFF

clone size: -
V gene: TRBV19
D gene: -
J gene: TRBJ1-2
CDR3 DNA: TGTGCCAGTAGACATGATGGCTACACCTTC
CDR3 protein: CASRHDGYTF

clone size: -
V gene: TRBV9
D gene: TRBD1
J gene: TRBJ1-6
CDR3 DNA: TGTGCCAGCAGCGCAGGGATGGGGACAGGGACAAAACCCCTCCACTTT
CDR3 protein: CASSAGMGTGTKPLHF

clone size: -
V gene: TRBV2
D gene: TRBD1
J gene: TRBJ1-5
CDR3 DNA: TGTGCCAGCAGTGATCTCTACCTGGGGGAAAGGACAGGGCCTTTCGATCAGCCCCAGCATTTT
CDR3 protein: CASSDLYLGERTGPFDQPQHF

clone size: -
V gene: TRBV5-1
D gene: TRBD2
J gene: TRBJ2-5
CDR3 DNA: TGCGCCAGCAGCTTGGAACTAGCGGTAGAGACCCAGTACTTC
CDR3 protein: CASSLELAVETQYF

clone size: few
V gene: TRBV2
D gene: -
J gene: TRBJ1-1
CDR3 DNA: TGTGCCAGCAGAGTACAGGGGAACACTGAAGCTTTCTTT
CDR3 protein: CASRVQGNTEAFF

clone size: -
V gene: TRBV2
D gene: -
J gene: TRBJ2-7
CDR3 DNA: TGTGCCAGCTTTAGGGAACCAGGGCCCCGCTCCTACGAGCAGTACTTC
CDR3 protein: CASFREPGPRSYEQYF

clone size: many
V gene: TRBV15
D gene: -
J gene: TRBJ1-1
CDR3 DNA: TGTGCCACCAGCCCCTTCAAGTCAGGGGATTATGACACTGAAGCTTTCTTT
CDR3 protein: CATSPFKSGDYDTEAFF

clone size: -
V gene: TRBV5-4
D gene: TRBD2
J gene: TRBJ2-1
CDR3 DNA: TGTGCCAGCAGCTTGGGGAGCGGGGGGCCGTTCGATGAGCAGTTCTTC
CDR3 protein: CASSLGSGGPFDEQFF

clone size: few
V gene: TRBV29-1
D gene: TRBD1
J gene: TRBJ2-1
CDR3 DNA: TGCAGCTCACGGGGACAGGGGGCCTACAATGAGCAGTTCTTC
CDR3 protein: CSSRGQGAYNEQFF

clone size: -
V gene: TRBV2
D gene: -
J gene: TRBJ1-3
CDR3 DNA: TGTGCCAGCAGTGGTCAGGGTACAAGGAACACCATATATTTT
CDR3 protein: CASSGQGTRNTIYF

clone size: -
V gene: TRBV3-1/TRBV3-2
D gene: -
J gene: TRBJ2-4
CDR3 DNA: TGTGCCAGCAGCCAAGGGTATGGCAGGGACATTCAGTACTTC
CDR3 protein: CASSQGYGRDIQYF

clone size: many
V gene: TRBV6-5
D gene: TRBD1
J gene: TRBJ2-7
CDR3 DNA: TGTGCCAGCAGTCGGGACAGGGACTCCGAGCAGTACTTC
CDR3 protein: CASSRDRDSEQYF

clone size: -
V gene: TRBV19
D gene: -
J gene: TRBJ1-1
CDR3 DNA: TGTGCCAGTAGCGATCCGCCCGAGACAGGCAACATGAACACTGAAGCTTTCTTT
CDR3 protein: CASSDPPETGNMNTEAFF

clone size: -
V gene: TRBV21-1
D gene: -
J gene: TRBJ1-5
CDR3 DNA: TGTGCCAGCAGCACGTCCGGGACAGGGACCATTAGCAATCAGCCCCAGCATTTT
CDR3 protein: CASSTSGTGTISNQPQHF

clone size: -
V gene: TRBV6-4
D gene: TRBD1
J gene: TRBJ2-2
CDR3 DNA: TGTGCCAGCCGTCCACAGGGGGCGACAGGGGAGCTGTTTTTT
CDR3 protein: CASRPQGATGELFF

clone size: -
V gene: TRBV27
D gene: TRBD2
J gene: TRBJ2-1
CDR3 DNA: TGTGCCAGCAGTTTGCTAGCGGGGGGGCAAAATGAGCAGTTCTTC
CDR3 protein: CASSLLAGGQNEQFF

clone size: -
V gene: TRBV5-1
D gene: TRBD2
J gene: TRBJ2-1
CDR3 DNA: TGCGCCAGCAGCCCACCGGGACTAGCGGACAATGAGCAGTTCTTC
CDR3 protein: CASSPPGLADNEQFF

clone size: -
V gene: TRBV4-1
D gene: TRBD2
J gene: TRBJ2-2
CDR3 DNA: TGCGCCAGCAGCCAAGGACTAGCGGGAGGGCCTTTCACCGGGGAGCTGTTTTTT
CDR3 protein: CASSQGLAGGPFTGELFF

clone size: few
V gene: TRBV7-9
D gene: TRBD2
J gene: TRBJ2-5
CDR3 DNA: TGTGCCAGCAGAGCGGGAGGGGAGACCCAGTACTTC
CDR3 protein: CASRAGGETQYF

clone size: -
V gene: TRBV27
D gene: TRBD1
J gene: TRBJ2-7
CDR3 DNA: TGTGCCAGCAAAACAGGGGTTGGCTACGAGCAGTACTTC
CDR3 protein: CASKTGVGYEQYF